Here is one TCR beta chain with its context. Its antigen remains undetermined. Base qualities were left out, and no much larger clone turns up one base away. The data originate from a study of cytomegalovirus exposure and HLA in healthy donors (dated by TCRdb to about 2017). Study-level background: According to an earlier analysis of 550 to 750 of the donors, roughly 180 million T cells yielded 120 million or so unique TCR beta sequences and around 300 Gb of sequence data. Both class I and class II loci were covered by HLA typing, at four-digit resolution. In a later genetic analysis, genome-wide SNP genotypes for about three fifths of the 666 donors were used, and that subset was treated as a discovery cohort. An early release covering roughly 600 HLA-typed donors comprised approximately 300 gigabases of sequencing data and approximately 85 million unique TCR sequences. A later analysis re-analyzed previously published TCR beta repertoires from hundreds of donors and added high-resolution HLA genotyping to study TCR occurrence patterns. To decide whether each TCR beta V gene segment behaved as functional or pseudogenic, an earlier analysis of some 600 of the donors relied on high-throughput TCR beta sequencing. The genetic ancestry cluster associated with self-reported Caucasian donors included around four fifths of the roughly 400 genotyped donors. Donor age, sex, ethnicity and CMV serostatus were compiled alongside the repertoire data. Several DR-DQ haplotypes were handled as single units for association and clustering, since linkage in the cohort was strong. In the later analysis, no new phenotypic data were used to find candidate immune exposures; instead, reliance was placed on TCR beta sequences and their occurrence across donors. The aim of the study was to test whether cataloging public T cell receptors could identify signatures of past pathogen exposure. The study combined high-throughput TCR immunosequencing, statistical association of individual TCRs with disease status, and machine learning to predict cytomegalovirus infection status. On average, roughly 240,000 unique TCR beta nucleotide sequences were sequenced per donor among fewer than 500 genotyped donors of the cohort, with 15% to 20% of those sequences being non-productive. The study profiled the T cell repertoires of fewer than 850 subjects by immunosequencing and related them to cytomegalovirus serostatus. In addition to the first cohort of 666 subjects, a separate validation cohort of over 90 different subjects was used. All discovery cohort repertoires had been generated using a single sequencing platform. Typing coverage varied by locus: roughly 629-640 donors for A, B, C, DRB1 and DQB1; approximately 500 for DQA1; some 610 for DPA1; 450 to 480 for DPB1. Points the paper makes about the study in general: Compared with equally common non-associated chains, HLA-associated TCR beta chains in a later analysis were more clonally expanded and had lower generation probabilities. A cluster of highly shared sequence variants was judged likely to represent a technical artifact of the sequencing pipeline. An association between a missense DCLRE1C variant and V-gene and J-gene trimming of TCR beta chains was found in a later genetic analysis and replicated in an independent cohort. Sequencing depth was assumed to be roughly uniform across donors in the presence/absence analyses, though that assumption may not hold. Because the 87-base-pair reads could not distinguish some IMGT-functional V segments, including TRBV6-2 and TRBV6-3, those segments were excluded. HLA typing was unavailable for some donors at each locus, so association tests used only the typed subset. According to a later analysis, TCR association rates differed among HLA loci, with DRB1 alleles showing the most associated TCRs and HLA-C alleles showing the fewest. At a false discovery rate of 0.05, a later analysis linked 15,000 to 20,000 TCR beta sequences to specific HLA alleles. A further reported finding was that TCR beta sequences accurately predicted the HLA-A and HLA-B alleles for most subjects in the first cohort. The cohort was sequenced for TCR beta chains only, and without alpha or paired-chain data the features that could be detected were limited. Because counts were too low, roughly 18 rarely observed V segments, including chromosome 9 orphons, were left out of the earlier analysis of over 550 of the donors. Across donors, most TCR sequences were observed very rarely, whereas some public TCRs were present in many individuals. Most CMV-associated TCR beta chains appeared to be HLA-restricted in a later analysis, and the HLA associations seemed to be driven largely by CMV exposure. When HLA alleles, especially DR and DQ, strongly co-occurred, TCR associations were difficult to assign to individual alleles. Broadly in line with IMGT annotations, most TCR beta V segments showed up in productive rearrangements about 87% or about 30% of the time in an earlier analysis of a few hundred of the donors. It was suggested by the authors that the approach could potentially be generalized to other disease states and immunological phenotypes. Linkage disequilibrium might explain the correlated functional status among segregating V segments, but an unknown experimental factor could not be ruled out. Immune exposure information for the cohort was limited to CMV serostatus. A total of around 150 TCR beta chains were listed by the study as associated with cytomegalovirus. A later genetic analysis reported fewer N-insertions in productive TCRs among donors in an Asian-associated ancestry cluster than the roughly 700-donor mean. A later analysis reported that several top co-occurrence clusters appeared linked to parvovirus B19, influenza, CMV and Epstein-Barr virus. In vitro tests confirmed that a few of the cytomegalovirus-associated TCR beta chains recognize cytomegalovirus antigens. The classifier was reported to diagnose cytomegalovirus status with high specificity and sensitivity in both the original cohort and the validation cohort.

V loses 7 bases of germline sequence and J loses 6 bases, and the interval between the two ends is 12 bases. For CDR1 and CDR2, the germline V gene (reference sequence) lists LNHDA and SQIVND. From the cysteine up to the phenylalanine, the CDR3 has a length of 13 residues. Of the read, only the CDR3 DNA is kept; its 39 bases are in frame from base 1. The library was made by the immunoSEQ multiplex PCR assay. The multiplex PCR relied on a mix of 60 forward primers for TCR Vbeta segments and 13 reverse primers for TCR Jbeta segments. Amplification of the CDR3 region of rearranged TCR beta genes was performed with a multiplex PCR assay on genomic DNA. The Illumina HiSeq System was used to sequence the amplified TCR beta libraries as 87-base-pair reads. Concerning the study's data processing: A later analysis counted some 74 million unique TCR beta chains across the 666 repertoires, and some 12 million of these chains were shared by at least two donors. Raw reads were error-corrected and collapsed into unique sequences with a nearest-neighbor algorithm that merged closely related sequences to remove PCR and sequencing errors. CDR3 sequences were aligned to IMGT reference sequences to assign V, D and J gene segments. Each retained sequence needed at least a six-nucleotide match to both a V gene segment and a J gene segment. Rearrangements were called productive when the CDR3 lacked stop codons and stayed in frame with V and J; all others were non-productive. CDR3 was defined by IMGT convention, running from the second conserved V-encoded cysteine to the conserved J-encoded phenylalanine. Sequences without an unambiguous match to a single V gene segment were excluded from the earlier analysis of 587 of the donors. An earlier analysis of approximately 590 of the donors classified V segments as functional when productive rearrangements were above 56.7% and as segregating when the standard deviation between donors was above 5%. A statistical classification framework was built for diagnosing cytomegalovirus status from the catalog of TCR beta chain sequences. In a later analysis, V and J genes were assigned by comparing TCR nucleotide sequences against IMGT/GENE-DB human TR gene sequences. A later analysis assigned CDR3 sequences and most-parsimonious VDJ recombination scenarios with the TCRdist pipeline. In a later analysis, each TCR beta chain was defined by its CDR3 amino acid sequence together with its V-gene family, and reads lacking a unique V-gene family were excluded. As a way to deal with suspected cross-contamination and a sequencing artifact, a later analysis dropped roughly 620 nucleotide sequences that were highly shared and had low generation probability. For each public chain, a later analysis derived a clonal expansion index from normalized ranks of inferred template counts within each repertoire. In a later analysis, generation probabilities were computed with a VDJ recombination model fitted to out-of-frame rearrangements, and the resulting probabilities were checked against IGoR. In a later analysis, hypergeometric tests were used to score TCR-TCR, TCR-HLA and TCR-CMV co-occurrence, with a repertoire-size bias correction applied to TCR pairs. A later analysis estimated false discovery rates by permuting HLA or CMV assignments 20 times. In a later analysis, co-occurring TCRs were grouped with DBSCAN, and TCRdist sequence similarity was added when clustering was performed within HLA-allele-positive subsets. Repertoires with fewer than 30,000 or more than 120,000 public chains, plus five repertoires with anomalous nucleotide sharing, were excluded from co-occurrence clustering. Drawn from immuneACCESS, this table holds only the in-frame rearrangements with V and J called that TCRdb kept. Clones are partly lost; checked studies trace under half to an unresolved V gene and leave the rest unexplained. V, J and clone size are those of that table, while D and trimming were read from the DNA. Recorded for this sample are 100,000 or so clones; around 80% of them occurred a single time. Clones ranked in the top ten supply 13% to 15% of the sample.

The cohort was made up of several hundred healthy bone marrow donors. At the time of sampling, all cohort members were nominally healthy, though unrecorded immune exposures were likely present. The donor was CMV seropositive and belonged to the group of 250 to 350 seropositive cohort members. A peripheral blood sample was collected from each donor, and TCR beta sequencing was performed on peripheral blood mononuclear cells. Genomic DNA extraction from the blood cell samples was performed with the Qiagen DNeasy Blood Extraction Kit. This sequence uses TRBV19 and TRBJ2-2; matching of 5 bases hints at TRBD1 as the D gene. The TCR was taken from a male donor in good health and CMV-seropositive. The sequencing input was PBMCs. The DNA sequence is given as TGTGCCAGTAATCCAGGGAATGCCGGGGAGCTGTTTTTT. Its amino acids are CASNPGNAGELFF.